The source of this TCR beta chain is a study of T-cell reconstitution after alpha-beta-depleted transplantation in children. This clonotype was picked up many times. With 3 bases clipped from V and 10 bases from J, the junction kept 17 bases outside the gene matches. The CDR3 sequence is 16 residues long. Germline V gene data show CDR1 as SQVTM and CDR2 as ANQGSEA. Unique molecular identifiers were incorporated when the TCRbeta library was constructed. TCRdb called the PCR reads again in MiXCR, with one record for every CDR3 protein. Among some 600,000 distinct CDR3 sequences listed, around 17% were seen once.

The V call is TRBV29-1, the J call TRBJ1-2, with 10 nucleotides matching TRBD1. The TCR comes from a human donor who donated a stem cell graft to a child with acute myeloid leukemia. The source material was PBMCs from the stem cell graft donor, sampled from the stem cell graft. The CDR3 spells CSVDQTGGYRGGDYTF. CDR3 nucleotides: TGCAGCGTTGATCAGACAGGGGGCTACCGGGGCGGAGACTACACCTTC. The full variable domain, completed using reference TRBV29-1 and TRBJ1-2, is SAVISQKPSRDICQRGTSLTIQCQVDSQVTMMFWYRQQPGQSLTLIATANQGSEATYESGFVIDKFPISRPNLTFSTLTVSNMSPEDSSIYLCSVDQTGGYRGGDYTFGSGTRLTVV.